The TCR beta chain under discussion was sequenced for a study of T cells in Graves' hyperthyroidism and ophthalmopathy (dated by TCRdb to about 2019). About the full investigation: Peripheral blood was collected at initial diagnosis, before any treatment. To identify distinguishing TCR V-J signatures, a discovery cohort of 100 patients was used, comprising approximately 40 with Graves' ophthalmopathy and approximately 58 with stable Graves' hyperthyroidism. Prospective prediction of ophthalmopathy was tested in an independent validation cohort consisting of fewer than 20 hyperthyroidism patients and 15 or so patients who later progressed to ophthalmopathy. The approximately 90 discovery patients were divided at random into training and test sets in a 7:3 ratio. Thyroid tissue and blood T-cell repertoires from about six Graves' hyperthyroidism patients were also compared in the study. After sampling, hyperthyroidism patients received methimazole starting at 30 mg daily, and ophthalmopathy patients received high-dose intravenous methylprednisolone. According to the paper, TCR Vbeta CDR3 sequencing was carried out on over 130 peripheral blood samples, which came from 40 to 45 ophthalmopathy, under 85 hyperthyroidism and about 17 progressor patients. The full study reports these points: In validation, progression to ophthalmopathy was predicted by the model with around 71% sensitivity and roughly 76% specificity, a median of approximately 6.5 months before onset. Blood samples also contained most of the expanded thyroid clonotypes (frequency above 0.001), which suggests that blood repertoires may reflect thyroid immune responses. No statistical method was used to fix the sample size in advance, and group allocation was not hidden from the investigators. A 13 V-J signature model separated ophthalmopathy from stable hyperthyroidism, with roughly 88% sensitivity and about 81% specificity in cross-validation and 80%/75% in testing.

There are many counts of this clonotype. Its antigen is currently not known. No base quality information exists; no much larger clone differs at one position. CDR1 and CDR2 were assigned from the germline V gene as MNHNS and SASEGT. The CDR3, cysteine through phenylalanine, is 14 amino acids long. Kept here is only the CDR3 DNA, which spans 42 bases and is read in frame from base 1. The V and J ends are trimmed by 7 bases and 3 bases, leaving 15 bases between them. Stable Graves' hyperthyroidism was defined as no progression to ophthalmopathy during 18 months of follow-up. The hyperthyroidism patients were between 18 and 65 years old and newly diagnosed, with a disease duration of less than 2 months. Any patient with an uncontrolled infection, another autoimmune disease, pregnancy or lactation was excluded. Diagnoses relied on clinical symptoms, serum thyroxine and TRAb, thyroid ultrasound and orbital computed tomography. PBMCs were separated from under 11 ml of fresh peripheral blood using Ficoll-Paque density gradient centrifugation. Total RNA was extracted with Trizol reagent, and quality was checked on an Agilent 2100 Bioanalyzer.

The TCR beta CDR3 regions were amplified from the RNA transcripts. A first-round RT-PCR of the TCR CDR3 used the HTBI primer set with the Qiagen OneStep RT-PCR kit. Libraries were constructed in a second round of multiplex PCR, after which size selection and purification were performed. Sequencing of the libraries was done on an Illumina HiSeq2000 using paired-end 100 bp reads. From the authors' description of their analysis: Raw data were processed with SOAPnuke, discarding reads with adapters, uncalled bases, mean Phred below 15, or no exact constant-primer or identifier match. COPE v1.2.5 was used to merge the high-quality paired reads, and each unique nucleotide sequence was defined as a clonotype. MiTCR v1.1 was used to align clonotypes to the IMGT TRBV, TRBD and TRBJ reference segments. Only V-J combinations with frequency above 0.0001, covering 99% to 99.2% of repertoires, were analysed. A TCS score was defined as the ratio of F50 (clonal expansion) to E x V (chaos), with BLOSUM62-based TCRdist applied between CDR3 peptides within each V-J. Welch's t-statistics and random forest reduced approximately 520 V-J features to 10 to 15, which were used in a naive Bayes classifier (R e1071). The public reads were quality trimmed at Q25 with fastp and then assembled into clones with MiXCR by TCRdb, keeping productive beta chains. Each entry is one CDR3 protein sequence, shown with its most common DNA and genes. The V and J calls follow TCRdb's processing rather than the paper's. This sample comprises some 500,000 distinct CDR3 sequences, approximately 15% of them detected only once. The ten largest clones capture 15% to 20% of the sample.

The source of this sequence is a woman aged 18-30 years with Graves' hyperthyroidism. Sequenced sample: blood. The chain uses TRBV6-1 and TRBJ1-2, with TRBD1 as a weak D call on 5 bases. The DNA sequence follows: TGTGCCAGCATTAGGTCGTCGGGGGACTATGGCTACACCTTC. Translation gives CASIRSSGDYGYTF.